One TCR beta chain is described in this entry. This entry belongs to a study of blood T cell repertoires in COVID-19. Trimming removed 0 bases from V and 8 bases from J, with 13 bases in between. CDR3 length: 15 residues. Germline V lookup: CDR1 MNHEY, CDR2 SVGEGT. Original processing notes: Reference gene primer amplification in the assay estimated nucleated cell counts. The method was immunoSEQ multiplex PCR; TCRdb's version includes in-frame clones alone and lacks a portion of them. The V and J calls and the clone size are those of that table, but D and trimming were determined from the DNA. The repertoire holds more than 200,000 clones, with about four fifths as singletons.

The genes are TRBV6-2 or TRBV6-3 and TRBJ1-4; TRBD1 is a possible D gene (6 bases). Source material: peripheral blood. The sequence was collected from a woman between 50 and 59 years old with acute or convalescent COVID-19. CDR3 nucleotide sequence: TGTGCCAGCAGTTACTCGGGACACCGTGGGGAAAAACTGTTTTTT. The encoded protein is CASSYSGHRGEKLFF.